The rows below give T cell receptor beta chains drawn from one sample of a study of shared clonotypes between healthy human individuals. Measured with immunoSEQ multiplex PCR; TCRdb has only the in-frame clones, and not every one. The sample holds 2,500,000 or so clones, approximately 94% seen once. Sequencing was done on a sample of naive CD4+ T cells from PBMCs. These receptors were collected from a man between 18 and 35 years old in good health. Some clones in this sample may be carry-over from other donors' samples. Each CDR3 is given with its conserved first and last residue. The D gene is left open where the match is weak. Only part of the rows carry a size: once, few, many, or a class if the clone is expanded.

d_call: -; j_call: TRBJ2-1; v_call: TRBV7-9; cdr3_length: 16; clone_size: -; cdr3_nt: TGTGCCAGCAGCTTAGTGCGCGGGAAGTCCTACAATGAGCAGTTCTTC; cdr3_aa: CASSLVRGKSYNEQFF
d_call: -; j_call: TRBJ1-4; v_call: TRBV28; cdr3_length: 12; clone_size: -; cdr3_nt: TGTGCCAGCAGTCCTTTTCTTGAAAAACTGTTTTTT; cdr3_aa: CASSPFLEKLFF
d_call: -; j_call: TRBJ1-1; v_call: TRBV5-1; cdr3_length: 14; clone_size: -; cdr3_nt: TGCGCCAGCAGCTTACAGGGCATGAACACTGAAGCTTTCTTT; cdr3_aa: CASSLQGMNTEAFF
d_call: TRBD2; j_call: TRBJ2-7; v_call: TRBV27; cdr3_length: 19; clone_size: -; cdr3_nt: TGTGCCAGCCCCATCCCACCCCGAGGAGCGACTAGCGGGAGTCATGAGCAGTACTTC; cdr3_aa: CASPIPPRGATSGSHEQYF
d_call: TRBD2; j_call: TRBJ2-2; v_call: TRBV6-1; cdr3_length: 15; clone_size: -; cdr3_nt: TGTGCCAGCAGGGGGGAGGGACTTCCCACCGGGGAGCTGTTTTTT; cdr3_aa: CASRGEGLPTGELFF
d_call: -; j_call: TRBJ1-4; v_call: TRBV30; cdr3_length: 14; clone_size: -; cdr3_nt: TGTGCCTGGAGCCGGACCGGGGGATTGGAAAAACTGTTTTTT; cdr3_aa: CAWSRTGGLEKLFF
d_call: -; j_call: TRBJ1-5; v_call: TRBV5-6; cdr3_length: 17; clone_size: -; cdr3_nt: TGTGCCAGCAGCTCGATGGGCGGGGTTGGGACGGGTCAGCCCCAGCATTTT; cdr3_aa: CASSSMGGVGTGQPQHF
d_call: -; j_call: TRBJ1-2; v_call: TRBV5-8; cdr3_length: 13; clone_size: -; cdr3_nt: TGTGCCAGCAGCTTGTGGGACTTTAATGGCTACACCTTC; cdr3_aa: CASSLWDFNGYTF
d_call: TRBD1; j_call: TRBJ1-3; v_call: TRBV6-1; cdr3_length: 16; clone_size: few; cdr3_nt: TGTGCCAGCAGTGAAGCTGGACAGGGCAGTAGAAACACCATATATTTT; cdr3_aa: CASSEAGQGSRNTIYF
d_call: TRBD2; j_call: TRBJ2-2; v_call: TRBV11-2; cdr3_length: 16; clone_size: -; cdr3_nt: TGTGCCAGCAGCGGACTAGCGGGAGGGATCACCGGGGAGCTGTTTTTT; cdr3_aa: CASSGLAGGITGELFF
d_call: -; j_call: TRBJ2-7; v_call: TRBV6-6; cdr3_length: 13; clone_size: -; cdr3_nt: TGTGCCAGCAGTTCACAAGCGCTCTACGAGCAGTACTTC; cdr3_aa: CASSSQALYEQYF
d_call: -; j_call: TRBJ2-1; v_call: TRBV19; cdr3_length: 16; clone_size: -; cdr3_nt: TGTGCCAGTAGTATCTATGGGAGTGCGTCCTACAATGAGCAGTTCTTC; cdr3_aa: CASSIYGSASYNEQFF
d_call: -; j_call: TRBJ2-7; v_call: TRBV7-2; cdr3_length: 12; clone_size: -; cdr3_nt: TGTGCCAGCAGCTTAGGATTCTACGAGCAGTACTTC; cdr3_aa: CASSLGFYEQYF
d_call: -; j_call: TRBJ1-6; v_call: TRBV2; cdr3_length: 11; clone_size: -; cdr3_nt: TGTGCCAGCAGTGATCAGCAGCCCCTCCACTTT; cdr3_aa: CASSDQQPLHF
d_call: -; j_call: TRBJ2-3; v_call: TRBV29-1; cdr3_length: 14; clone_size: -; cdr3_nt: TGCAGCGTTGAACAGGGTCGTGATACAGATACGCAGTATTTT; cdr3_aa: CSVEQGRDTDTQYF
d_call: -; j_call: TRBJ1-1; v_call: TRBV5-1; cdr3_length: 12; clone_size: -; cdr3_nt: TGCGCCAGCAGCCAAGGGACCGTAGAGGCTTTCTTT; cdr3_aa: CASSQGTVEAFF
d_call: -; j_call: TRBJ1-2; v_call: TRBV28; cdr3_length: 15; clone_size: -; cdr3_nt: TGTGCCAGCAGCTCCACCGGGACGGCTCGCTATGGCTACACCTTC; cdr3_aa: CASSSTGTARYGYTF
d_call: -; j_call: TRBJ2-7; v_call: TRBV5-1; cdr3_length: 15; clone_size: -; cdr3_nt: TGCGCCAGCAGCACTAATACGGGGATGTACTACGAGCAGTACTTC; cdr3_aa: CASSTNTGMYYEQYF
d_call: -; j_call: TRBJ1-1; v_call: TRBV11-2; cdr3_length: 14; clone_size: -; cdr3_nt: TGTGCCAGCAGCTCCCGGGCTACGAACACTGAAGCTTTCTTT; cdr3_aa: CASSSRATNTEAFF
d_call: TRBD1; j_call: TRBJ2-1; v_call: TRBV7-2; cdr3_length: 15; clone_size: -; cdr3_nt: TGTGCCAGCCGTTTCGACAGGGGGCCCTACAATGAGCAGTTCTTC; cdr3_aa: CASRFDRGPYNEQFF
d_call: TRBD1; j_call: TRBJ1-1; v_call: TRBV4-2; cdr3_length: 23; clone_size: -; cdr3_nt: TGTGCCAGCAGCCAAGTCCAAAAGGCGAGTTTACTGTCAGGGGGGTCCCCGAACACTGAAGCTTTCTTT; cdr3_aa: CASSQVQKASLLSGGSPNTEAFF
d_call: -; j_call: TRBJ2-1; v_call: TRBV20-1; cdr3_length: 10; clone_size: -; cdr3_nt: TGCAGTGCCGAGACAGGTGAGCAGTTCTTC; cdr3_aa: CSAETGEQFF
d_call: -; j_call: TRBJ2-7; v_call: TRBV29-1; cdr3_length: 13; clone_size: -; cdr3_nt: TGCAGCGCCTCTCTGGGCGAAGGTTACGAGCAGTACTTC; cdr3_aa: CSASLGEGYEQYF
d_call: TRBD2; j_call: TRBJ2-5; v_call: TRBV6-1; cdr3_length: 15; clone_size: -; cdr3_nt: TGTGCCAGCAGAAACGGGGGGTCCCCCCAAGAGACCCAGTACTTC; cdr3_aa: CASRNGGSPQETQYF
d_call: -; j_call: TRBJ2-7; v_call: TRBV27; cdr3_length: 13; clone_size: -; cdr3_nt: TGTGCCAGCAGTTTAGGCCCCCCCTACGAGCAGTACTTC; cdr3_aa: CASSLGPPYEQYF
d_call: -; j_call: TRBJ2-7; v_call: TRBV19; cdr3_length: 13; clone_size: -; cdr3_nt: TGTGCCAGTAGTATTAGGACGAACTACGAGCAGTACTTC; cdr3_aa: CASSIRTNYEQYF
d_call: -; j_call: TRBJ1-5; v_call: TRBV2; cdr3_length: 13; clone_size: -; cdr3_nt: TGTGCCAGCCGCGGGGCAGGCAATCAGCCCCAGCATTTT; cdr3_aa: CASRGAGNQPQHF
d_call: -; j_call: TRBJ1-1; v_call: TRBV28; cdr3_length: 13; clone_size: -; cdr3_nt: TGTGCCAGCAGTGCCAGAGGGGACACTGAAGCTTTCTTT; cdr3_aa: CASSARGDTEAFF
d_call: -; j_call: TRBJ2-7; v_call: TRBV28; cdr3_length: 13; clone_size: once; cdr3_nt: TGTGCCAGCACATTACGGGATAAAAGGGAGCAGTACTTC; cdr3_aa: CASTLRDKREQYF
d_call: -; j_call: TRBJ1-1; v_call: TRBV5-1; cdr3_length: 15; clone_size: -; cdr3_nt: TGCGCCAGCAGCGCCCGAGGGGGGTTTGGCACTGAAGCTTTCTTT; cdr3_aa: CASSARGGFGTEAFF
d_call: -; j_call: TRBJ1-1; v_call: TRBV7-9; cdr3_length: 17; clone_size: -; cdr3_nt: TGTGCCAGCAGCTCGCCGGGGTTGGGCGGCGGTACTGCTGAAGCTTTCTTT; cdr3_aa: CASSSPGLGGGTAEAFF
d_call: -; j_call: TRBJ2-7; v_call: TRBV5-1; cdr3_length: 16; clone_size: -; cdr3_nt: TGCGCCAGCAGCTTGTTACAGCTTGGTAGCTCCTACGAGCAGTACTTC; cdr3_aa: CASSLLQLGSSYEQYF
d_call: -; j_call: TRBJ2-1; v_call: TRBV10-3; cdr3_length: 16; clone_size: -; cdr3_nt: TGTGCCATCAGTGAGTCGACGGTAGTGGGGCCCAATGAGCAGTTCTTC; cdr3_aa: CAISESTVVGPNEQFF
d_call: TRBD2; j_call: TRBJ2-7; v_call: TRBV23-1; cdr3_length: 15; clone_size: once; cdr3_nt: TGCGGCGGGGGGACTAGCCTTCCCTGCTCCTACGAGCAGTACTTC; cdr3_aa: CGGGTSLPCSYEQYF
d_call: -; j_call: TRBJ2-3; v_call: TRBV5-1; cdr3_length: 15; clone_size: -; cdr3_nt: TGCGCCAGCAGCGGGGGACTTCTCACCGGGGATACGCAGTATTTT; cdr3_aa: CASSGGLLTGDTQYF
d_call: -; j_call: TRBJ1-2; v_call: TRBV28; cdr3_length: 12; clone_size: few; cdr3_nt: TGTGCCAGCAGTTTTCGACAGTATGGCTACACCTTC; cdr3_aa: CASSFRQYGYTF
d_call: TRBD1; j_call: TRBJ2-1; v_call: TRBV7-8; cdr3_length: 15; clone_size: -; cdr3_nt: TGTGCCAGCAGCTTTCAGGGACAGGGTTTCAATGAGCAGTTCTTC; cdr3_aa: CASSFQGQGFNEQFF
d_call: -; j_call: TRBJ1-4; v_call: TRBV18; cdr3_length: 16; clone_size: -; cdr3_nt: TGTGCCAGCTCACCCTTAGGGGCCGCGGCTAATGAAAAACTGTTTTTT; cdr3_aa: CASSPLGAAANEKLFF
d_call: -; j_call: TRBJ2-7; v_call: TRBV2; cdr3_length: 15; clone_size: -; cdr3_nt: TGTGCCAGCAGTGAGATTGGTGTCCCGTCGAAGGAGCAGTACTTC; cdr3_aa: CASSEIGVPSKEQYF
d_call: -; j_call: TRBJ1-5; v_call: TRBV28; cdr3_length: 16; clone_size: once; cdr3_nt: TGTGCCAGCAGTTTTAGAGGGACTAAATCCCATAAGCCCCAGCATTTT; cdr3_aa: CASSFRGTKSHKPQHF
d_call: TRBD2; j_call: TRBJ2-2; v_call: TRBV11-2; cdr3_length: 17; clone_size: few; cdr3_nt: TGTGCCAGCAGCAACTCTAGTATTGGGAGGGGCACCGGGGAGCTGTTTTTT; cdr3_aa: CASSNSSIGRGTGELFF
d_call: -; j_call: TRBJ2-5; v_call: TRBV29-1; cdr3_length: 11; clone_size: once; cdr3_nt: TGCAGCGTTGACAGGGCGGAGACCCAGTACTTC; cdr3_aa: CSVDRAETQYF
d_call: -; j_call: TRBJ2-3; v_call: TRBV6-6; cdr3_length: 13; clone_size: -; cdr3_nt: TGTGCCAGCAGCCCGGACGGGGTTACTACGCAGTATTTT; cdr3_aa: CASSPDGVTTQYF
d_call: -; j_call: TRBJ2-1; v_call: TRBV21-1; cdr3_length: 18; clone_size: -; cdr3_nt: TGTGCCAGCAGCAAAGTGCAGCCTCTAGCGGGTTCCTACAATGAGCAGTTCTTC; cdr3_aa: CASSKVQPLAGSYNEQFF
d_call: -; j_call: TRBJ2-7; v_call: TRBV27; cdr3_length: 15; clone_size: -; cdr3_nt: TGTGCCAGCAGTTTAATCCCTCGGGGATTCTACGAGCAGTACTTC; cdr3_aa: CASSLIPRGFYEQYF
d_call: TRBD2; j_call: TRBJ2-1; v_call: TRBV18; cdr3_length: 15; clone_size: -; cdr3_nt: TGTGCCAGCTCACCAAGACTAGCGGGACGGAATGAGCAGTTCTTC; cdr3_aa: CASSPRLAGRNEQFF
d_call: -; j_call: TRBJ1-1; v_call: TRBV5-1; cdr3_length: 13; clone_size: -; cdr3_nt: TGCGCCAGCAGCCTGAAACCACAAGTTGAAGCTTTCTTT; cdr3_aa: CASSLKPQVEAFF
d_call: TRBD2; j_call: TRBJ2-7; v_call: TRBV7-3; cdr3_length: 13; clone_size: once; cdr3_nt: TGTGCCAGCAGCCAACGGGGGGGCGGCGAGCAGTACTTC; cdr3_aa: CASSQRGGGEQYF
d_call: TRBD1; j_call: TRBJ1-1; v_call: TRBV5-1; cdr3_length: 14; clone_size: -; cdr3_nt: TGCGCCAGCAGCTTGGAACAGGGGGCGAATATGGCTTTCTTT; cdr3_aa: CASSLEQGANMAFF
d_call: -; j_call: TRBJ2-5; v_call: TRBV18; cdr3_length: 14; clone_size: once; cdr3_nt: TGTGCCAGCTCACCTACCCCAGGGCAAGAGACCCAGTACTTC; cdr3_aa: CASSPTPGQETQYF
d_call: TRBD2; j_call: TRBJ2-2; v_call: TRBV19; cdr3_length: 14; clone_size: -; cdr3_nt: TGTGCCAGCTCATTCGCGGGAGGTCACGGGGAGCTGTTTTTT; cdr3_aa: CASSFAGGHGELFF
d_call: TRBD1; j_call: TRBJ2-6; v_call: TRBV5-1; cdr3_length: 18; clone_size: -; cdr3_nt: TGCGCCAGCAGCTCCCGACCGGGACAGGGGACTGGGGCCAACGTCCTGACTTTC; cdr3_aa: CASSSRPGQGTGANVLTF
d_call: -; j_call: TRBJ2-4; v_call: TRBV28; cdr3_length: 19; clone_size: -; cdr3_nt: TGTGCCAGCAGCACCCAATACTCAGACAGATTTTTAGCCAAAAACATTCAGTACTTC; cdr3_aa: CASSTQYSDRFLAKNIQYF
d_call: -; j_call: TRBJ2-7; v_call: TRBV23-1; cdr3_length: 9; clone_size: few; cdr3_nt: TGCGCCAGCAGCCTGGACAGCCCTTTT; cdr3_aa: CASSLDSPF
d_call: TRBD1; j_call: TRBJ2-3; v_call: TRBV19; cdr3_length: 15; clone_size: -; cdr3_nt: TGTGCCAGTAAGAGGGACAGGCTTAGCACAGATACGCAGTATTTT; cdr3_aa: CASKRDRLSTDTQYF
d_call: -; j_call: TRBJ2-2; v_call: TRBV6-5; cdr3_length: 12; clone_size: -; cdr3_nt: TGTGCCAGCACCACACCCCGCGGGGAGCTGTTTTTT; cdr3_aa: CASTTPRGELFF
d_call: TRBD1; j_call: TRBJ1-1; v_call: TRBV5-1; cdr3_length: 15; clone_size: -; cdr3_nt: TGCGCCAGCAGCGGTAAGACAGGGGGGTACACTGAAGCTTTCTTT; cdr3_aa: CASSGKTGGYTEAFF
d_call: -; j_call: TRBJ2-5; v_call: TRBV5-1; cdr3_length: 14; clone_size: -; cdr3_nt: TGCGCCAGCAGCTTGAATACAGGGCAAGAGACCCAGTACTTC; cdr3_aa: CASSLNTGQETQYF
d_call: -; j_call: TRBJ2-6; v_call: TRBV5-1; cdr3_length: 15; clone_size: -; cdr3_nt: TGCGCCAGCAGCTTGGCCGGGATTGGGGCCAACGTCCTGACTTTC; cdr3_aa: CASSLAGIGANVLTF
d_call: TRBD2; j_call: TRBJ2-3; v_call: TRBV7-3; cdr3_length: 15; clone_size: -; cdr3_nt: TGTGCCAGCAGCTTACGGGCGGGAGCGGCAGATACGCAGTATTTT; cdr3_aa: CASSLRAGAADTQYF